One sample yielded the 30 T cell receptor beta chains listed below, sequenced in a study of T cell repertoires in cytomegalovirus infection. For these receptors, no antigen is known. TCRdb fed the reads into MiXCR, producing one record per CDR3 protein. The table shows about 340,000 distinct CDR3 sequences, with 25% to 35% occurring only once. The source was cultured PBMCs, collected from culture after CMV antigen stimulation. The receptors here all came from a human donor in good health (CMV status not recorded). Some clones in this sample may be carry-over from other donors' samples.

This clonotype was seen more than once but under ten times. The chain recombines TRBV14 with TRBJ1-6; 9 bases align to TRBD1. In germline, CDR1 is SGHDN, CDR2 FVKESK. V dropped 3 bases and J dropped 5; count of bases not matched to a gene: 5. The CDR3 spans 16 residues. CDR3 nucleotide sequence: TGTGCCAGCAGCCACCGGACAGGGGTGAATAATTCACCCCTCCACTTT. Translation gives CASSHRTGVNNSPLHF.

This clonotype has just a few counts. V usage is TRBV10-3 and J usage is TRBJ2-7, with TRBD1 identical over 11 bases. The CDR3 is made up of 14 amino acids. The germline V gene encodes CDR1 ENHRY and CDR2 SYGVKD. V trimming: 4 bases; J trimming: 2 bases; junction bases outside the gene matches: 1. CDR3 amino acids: CAISAGQGAYEQYF. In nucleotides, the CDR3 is TGTGCCATCAGTGCGGGACAGGGGGCCTACGAGCAGTACTTC.

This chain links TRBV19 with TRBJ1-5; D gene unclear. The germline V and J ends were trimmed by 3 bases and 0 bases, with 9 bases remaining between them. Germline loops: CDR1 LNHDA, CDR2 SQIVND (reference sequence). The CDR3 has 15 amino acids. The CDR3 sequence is CASSIGRTSNQPQHF. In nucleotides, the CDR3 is TGTGCCAGTAGTATCGGCCGGACTAGCAATCAGCCCCAGCATTTT.

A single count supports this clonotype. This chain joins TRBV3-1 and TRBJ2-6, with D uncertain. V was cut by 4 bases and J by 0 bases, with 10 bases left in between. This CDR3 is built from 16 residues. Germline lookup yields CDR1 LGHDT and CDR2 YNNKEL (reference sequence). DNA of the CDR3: TGTGCCAGCAGCCCAAGTGTAAGCTCTGGGGCCAACGTCCTGACTTTC. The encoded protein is CASSPSVSSGANVLTF. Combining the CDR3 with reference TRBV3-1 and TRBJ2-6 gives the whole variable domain DTAVSQTPKYLVTQMGNDKSIKCEQNLGHDTMYWYKQDSKKFLKIMFSYNNKELIINETVPNRFSPKSPDKAHLNLHINSLELGDSAVYFCASSPSVSSGANVLTFGAGSRLTVL.

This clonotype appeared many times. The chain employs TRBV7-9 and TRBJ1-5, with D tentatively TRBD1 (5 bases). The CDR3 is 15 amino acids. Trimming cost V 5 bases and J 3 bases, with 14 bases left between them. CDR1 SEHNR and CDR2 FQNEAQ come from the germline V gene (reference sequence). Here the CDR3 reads CASSPSGEANQPQHF. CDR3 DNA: TGTGCCAGCAGCCCGTCGGGGGAAGCCAATCAGCCCCAGCATTTT.

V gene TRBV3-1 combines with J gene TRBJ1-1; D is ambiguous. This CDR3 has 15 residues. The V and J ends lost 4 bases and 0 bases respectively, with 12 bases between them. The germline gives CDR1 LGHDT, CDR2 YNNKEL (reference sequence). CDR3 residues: CASSPVTIVNTEAFF. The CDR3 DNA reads TGTGCCAGCAGCCCCGTGACGATTGTGAACACTGAAGCTTTCTTT.

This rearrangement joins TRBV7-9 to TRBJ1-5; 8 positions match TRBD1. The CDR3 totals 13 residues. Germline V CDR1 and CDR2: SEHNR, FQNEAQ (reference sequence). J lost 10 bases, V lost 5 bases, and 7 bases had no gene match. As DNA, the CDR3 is TGTGCCAGCAGCGGACAGGGAGGTGGTCCCCAGCATTTT. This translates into CASSGQGGGPQHF. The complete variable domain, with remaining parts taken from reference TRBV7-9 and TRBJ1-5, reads DTGVSQNPRHKITKRGQNVTFRCDPISEHNRLYWYRQTLGQGPEFLTYFQNEAQLEKSRLLSDRFSAERPKGSFSTLEIQRTEQGDSAMYLCASSGQGGGPQHFGDGTRLSIL.

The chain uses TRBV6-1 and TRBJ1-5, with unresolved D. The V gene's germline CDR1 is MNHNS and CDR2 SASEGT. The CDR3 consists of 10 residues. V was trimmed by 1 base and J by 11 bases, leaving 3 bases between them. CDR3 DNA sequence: TGTGCCAGCAGTGAAGGAACCCAGCATTTT. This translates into CASSEGTQHF.

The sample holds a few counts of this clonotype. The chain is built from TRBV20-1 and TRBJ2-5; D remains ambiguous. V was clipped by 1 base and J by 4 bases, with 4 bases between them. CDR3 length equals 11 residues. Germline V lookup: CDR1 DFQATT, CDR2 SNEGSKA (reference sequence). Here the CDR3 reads CSARGLETQYF. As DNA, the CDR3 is TGCAGTGCTAGAGGACTAGAGACCCAGTACTTC.

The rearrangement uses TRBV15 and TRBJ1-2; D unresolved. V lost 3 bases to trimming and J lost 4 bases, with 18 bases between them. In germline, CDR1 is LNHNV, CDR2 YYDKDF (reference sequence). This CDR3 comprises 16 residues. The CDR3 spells CATSSNNGPAGYGYTF. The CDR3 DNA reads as TGTGCCACCAGCAGTAATAACGGACCAGCAGGCTATGGCTACACCTTC.

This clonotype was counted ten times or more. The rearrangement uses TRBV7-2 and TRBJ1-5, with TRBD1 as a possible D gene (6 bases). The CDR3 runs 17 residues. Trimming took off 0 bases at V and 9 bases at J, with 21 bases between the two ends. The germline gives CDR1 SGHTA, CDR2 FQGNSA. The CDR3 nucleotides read TGTGCCAGCAGCTTAGCGGTAGGGACATCCAAATCAAGGCCCCAGCATTTT. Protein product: CASSLAVGTSKSRPQHF.

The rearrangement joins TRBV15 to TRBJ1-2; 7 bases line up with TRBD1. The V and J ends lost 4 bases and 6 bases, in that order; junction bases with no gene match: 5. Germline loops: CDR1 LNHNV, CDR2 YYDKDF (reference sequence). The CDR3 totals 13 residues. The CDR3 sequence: CATSTRGTDGYTF. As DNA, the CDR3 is TGTGCCACCAGCACGAGAGGGACAGATGGCTACACCTTC.

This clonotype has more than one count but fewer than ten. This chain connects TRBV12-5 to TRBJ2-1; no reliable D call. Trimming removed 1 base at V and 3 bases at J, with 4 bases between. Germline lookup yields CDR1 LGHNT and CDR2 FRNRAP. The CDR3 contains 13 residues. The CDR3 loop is CASGLGLYNEQFF. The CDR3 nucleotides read TGTGCTAGTGGTTTGGGACTCTACAATGAGCAGTTCTTC.

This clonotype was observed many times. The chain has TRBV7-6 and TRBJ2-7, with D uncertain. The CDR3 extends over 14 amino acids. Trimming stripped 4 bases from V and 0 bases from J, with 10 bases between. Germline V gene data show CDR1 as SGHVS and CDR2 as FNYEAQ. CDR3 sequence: CASSSDSSSYEQYF. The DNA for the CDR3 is TGTGCCAGCAGCTCAGACTCTAGCTCCTACGAGCAGTACTTC. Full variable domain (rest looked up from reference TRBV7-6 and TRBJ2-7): GAGVSQSPRYKVTKRGQDVALRCDPISGHVSLYWYRQALGQGPEFLTYFNYEAQQDKSGLPNDRFSAERPEGSISTLTIQRTEQRDSAMYRCASSSDSSSYEQYFGPGTRLTVT.

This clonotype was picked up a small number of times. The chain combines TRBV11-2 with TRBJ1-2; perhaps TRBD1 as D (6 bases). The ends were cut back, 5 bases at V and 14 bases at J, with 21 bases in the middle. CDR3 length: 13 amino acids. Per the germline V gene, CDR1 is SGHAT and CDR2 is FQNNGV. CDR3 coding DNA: TGTGCCAGCAGCCCAGATCCCGGGACACCTACGACCTTC. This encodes CASSPDPGTPTTF.

The CDR3 sequence is CASNFEWEGDTQYF. The CDR3 nucleotides are TGTGCCAGCAACTTTGAATGGGAGGGAGATACGCAGTATTTT. The gene calls are TRBV7-9 and TRBJ2-3, with 7 nucleotides matching TRBD2. The CDR3 covers 14 residues. The germline gives CDR1 SEHNR, CDR2 FQNEAQ (reference sequence). With V trimmed by 7 bases and J by 5 bases, 9 bases remained unmatched.

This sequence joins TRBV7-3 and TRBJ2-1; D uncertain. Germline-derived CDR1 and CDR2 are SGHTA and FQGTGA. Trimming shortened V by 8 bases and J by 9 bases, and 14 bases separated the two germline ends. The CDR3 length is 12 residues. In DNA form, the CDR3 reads TGTGCCAGCTCCTTGCCGCCCAGTGAGCAGTTCTTC. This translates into CASSLPPSEQFF.

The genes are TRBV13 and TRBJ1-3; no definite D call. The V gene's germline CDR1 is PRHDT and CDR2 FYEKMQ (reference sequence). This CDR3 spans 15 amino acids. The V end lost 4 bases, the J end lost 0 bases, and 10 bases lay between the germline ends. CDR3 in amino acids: CASSSGLHSGNTIYF. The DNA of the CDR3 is TGTGCCAGCAGCTCCGGACTACACTCTGGAAACACCATATATTTT. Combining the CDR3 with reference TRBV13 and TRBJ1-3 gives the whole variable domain AAGVIQSPRHLIKEKRETATLKCYPIPRHDTVYWYQQGPGQDPQFLISFYEKMQSDKGSIPDRFSAQQFSDYHSELNMSSLELGDSALYFCASSSGLHSGNTIYFGEGSWLTVV.

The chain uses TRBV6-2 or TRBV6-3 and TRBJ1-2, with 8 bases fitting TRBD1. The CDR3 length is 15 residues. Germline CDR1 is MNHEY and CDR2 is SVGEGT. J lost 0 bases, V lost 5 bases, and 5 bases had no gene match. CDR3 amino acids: CASSTGTGTNYGYTF. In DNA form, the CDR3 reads TGTGCCAGCAGTACCGGGACAGGTACTAACTATGGCTACACCTTC.

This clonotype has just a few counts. DNA for the CDR3: TGTGCCAGCAGTGGACCCAGCGGGAGTTCGCTTTACGAGCAGTACTTC. It is translated as CASSGPSGSSLYEQYF. The chain couples TRBV6-1 to TRBJ2-7, with TRBD2 identical over 8 bases. CDR1 and CDR2 from the germline V gene are MNHNS and SASEGT. This CDR3 contains 16 residues. J gave up 4 bases and V 4 bases, and 12 bases lay outside the gene matches.

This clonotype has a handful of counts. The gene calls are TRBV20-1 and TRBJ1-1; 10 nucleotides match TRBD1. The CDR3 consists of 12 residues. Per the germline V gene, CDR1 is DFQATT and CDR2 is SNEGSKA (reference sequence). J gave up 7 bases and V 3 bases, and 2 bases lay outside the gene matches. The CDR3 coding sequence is TGCAGTGCTAGGCGGGACAGGGGTGAAGCTTTCTTT. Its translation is CSARRDRGEAFF.

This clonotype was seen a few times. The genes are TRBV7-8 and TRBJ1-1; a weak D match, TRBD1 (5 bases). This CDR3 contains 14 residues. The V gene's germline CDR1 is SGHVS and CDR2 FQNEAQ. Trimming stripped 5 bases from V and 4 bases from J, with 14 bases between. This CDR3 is CASSHQVGGTEAFF. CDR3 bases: TGTGCCAGCAGCCATCAGGTGGGGGGCACTGAAGCTTTCTTT.

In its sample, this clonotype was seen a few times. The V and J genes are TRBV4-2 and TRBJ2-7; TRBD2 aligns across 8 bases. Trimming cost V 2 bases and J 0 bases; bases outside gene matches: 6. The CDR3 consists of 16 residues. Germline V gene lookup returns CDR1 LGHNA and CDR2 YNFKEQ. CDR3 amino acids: CASSQQLAESSYEQYF. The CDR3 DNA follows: TGTGCCAGCAGCCAACAACTAGCGGAGAGCTCCTACGAGCAGTACTTC.

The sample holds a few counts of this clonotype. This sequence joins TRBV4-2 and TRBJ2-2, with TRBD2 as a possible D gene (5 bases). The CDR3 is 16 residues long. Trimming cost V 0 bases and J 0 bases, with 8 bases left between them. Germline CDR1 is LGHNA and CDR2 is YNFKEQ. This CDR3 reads CASSQESGANTGELFF. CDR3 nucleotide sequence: TGTGCCAGCAGCCAAGAGTCCGGGGCGAACACCGGGGAGCTGTTTTTT.

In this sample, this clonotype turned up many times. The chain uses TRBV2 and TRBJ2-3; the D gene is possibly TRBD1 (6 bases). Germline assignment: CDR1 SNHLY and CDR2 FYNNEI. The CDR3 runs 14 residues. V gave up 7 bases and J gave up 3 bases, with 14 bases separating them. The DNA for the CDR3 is TGTGCCAGCAACTTCGACAGGCGGACAGATACGCAGTATTTT. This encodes CASNFDRRTDTQYF.

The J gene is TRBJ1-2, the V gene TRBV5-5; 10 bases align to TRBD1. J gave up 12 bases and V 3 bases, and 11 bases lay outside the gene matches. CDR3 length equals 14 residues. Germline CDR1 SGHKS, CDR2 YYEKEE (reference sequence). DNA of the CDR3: TGTGCCAGCAGCTCCCCGGGACAGGGGAGGTGGCACACCTTC. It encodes CASSSPGQGRWHTF.

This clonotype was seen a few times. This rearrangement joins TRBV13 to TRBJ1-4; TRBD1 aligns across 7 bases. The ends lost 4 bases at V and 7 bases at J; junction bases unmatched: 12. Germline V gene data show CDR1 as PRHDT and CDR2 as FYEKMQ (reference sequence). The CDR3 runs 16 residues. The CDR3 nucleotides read TGTGCCAGCAGCTCGTACGCTCAGGGGGGTAGTGAAAAACTGTTTTTT. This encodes CASSSYAQGGSEKLFF.

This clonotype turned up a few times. The CDR3 DNA is TGTGCCATCAGTCCGGGACAGAGAGAGACCCAGTACTTC. Translated, it gives CAISPGQRETQYF. This chain connects TRBV10-3 to TRBJ2-5, with 7 positions matching TRBD1. Trimming removed 5 bases from V and 4 bases from J; junction bases left unmatched: 4. The CDR3 covers 13 residues. Germline V gene sequence: CDR1 ENHRY, CDR2 SYGVKD.

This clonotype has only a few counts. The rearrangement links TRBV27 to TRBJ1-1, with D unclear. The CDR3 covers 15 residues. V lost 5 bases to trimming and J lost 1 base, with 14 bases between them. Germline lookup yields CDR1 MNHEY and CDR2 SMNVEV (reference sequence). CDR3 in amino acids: CASSPPGRSNTEAFF. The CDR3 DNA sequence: TGTGCCAGCAGTCCTCCTGGCAGATCGAACACTGAAGCTTTCTTT.

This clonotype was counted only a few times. The CDR3 loop reads CATRQGETQYF. The CDR3 DNA sequence: TGTGCCACACGGCAGGGAGAGACCCAGTACTTC. The chain links TRBV11-2 to TRBJ2-5; D may be TRBD1 (5 bases). The V gene's germline CDR1 is SGHAT and CDR2 FQNNGV. V shed 10 bases and J shed 4 bases, with 10 bases lying between them. This CDR3 contains 11 residues.